The rows below give T cell receptor beta chains drawn from one sample of a study of early T cells in non-severe SARS-CoV-2 infection. MiXCR was run by TCRdb on the 5' RACE reads, yielding one entry per CDR3 protein. The sample lists fewer than 90,000 distinct CDR3 sequences; 14% to 15% were seen once. Sequencing was performed on whole blood. These receptors all come from an adult who was a healthcare worker with PCR-confirmed SARS-CoV-2 infection or an uninfected control (not recorded which). Both conserved end residues are part of each CDR3. The order of the fields is clone size, J gene, D gene, V gene, CDR3 protein, CDR3 DNA. A D gene is named only where the DNA matches it firmly. Clone size is not always given. Where it is, it says once, few, many or a class for expanded clones.

clone size: NA; J gene: TRBJ1-1; D gene: TRBD1; V gene: TRBV4-2; CDR3 protein: CASSQRGQSNRETEAFF; CDR3 DNA: TGTGCCAGCAGCCAAAGGGGACAGAGTAATCGAGAGACTGAAGCTTTCTTT
clone size: NA; J gene: TRBJ1-5; D gene: NA; V gene: TRBV5-1; CDR3 protein: CASSLGAENQPQHF; CDR3 DNA: TGCGCCAGCAGCTTGGGGGCGGAAAATCAGCCCCAGCATTTT
clone size: NA; J gene: TRBJ1-1; D gene: TRBD1; V gene: TRBV28; CDR3 protein: CASKAHGTANTEAFF; CDR3 DNA: TGTGCCAGCAAAGCTCACGGGACAGCAAACACTGAAGCTTTCTTT
clone size: few; J gene: TRBJ1-2; D gene: NA; V gene: TRBV15; CDR3 protein: CATSGRAGSYTF; CDR3 DNA: TGTGCCACCAGCGGCCGAGCGGGAAGCTACACCTTC
clone size: NA; J gene: TRBJ2-5; D gene: NA; V gene: TRBV9; CDR3 protein: CASSFSGAVETQYF; CDR3 DNA: TGTGCCAGCAGCTTCTCAGGGGCCGTCGAGACCCAGTACTTC
clone size: many; J gene: TRBJ1-1; D gene: NA; V gene: TRBV20-1; CDR3 protein: CSAAEGAEAFF; CDR3 DNA: TGCAGTGCCGCGGAAGGAGCTGAAGCTTTCTTT
clone size: few; J gene: TRBJ2-3; D gene: TRBD2; V gene: TRBV20-1; CDR3 protein: CSAGDYSTDTQYF; CDR3 DNA: TGCAGTGCTGGGGACTACTCCACAGATACGCAGTATTTT
clone size: NA; J gene: TRBJ1-3; D gene: NA; V gene: TRBV6-1; CDR3 protein: CASSDIADISGNTIYF; CDR3 DNA: TGTGCCAGCAGTGATATCGCAGACATCTCTGGAAACACCATATATTTT
clone size: many; J gene: TRBJ1-4; D gene: NA; V gene: TRBV6-2/TRBV6-3; CDR3 protein: CASSDPTGANEKLFF; CDR3 DNA: TGTGCCAGCAGTGACCCGACAGGAGCAAATGAAAAACTGTTTTTT
clone size: NA; J gene: TRBJ1-4; D gene: TRBD1; V gene: TRBV5-1; CDR3 protein: CASSLGQSEVEKLFF; CDR3 DNA: TGCGCCAGCAGCCTGGGACAGTCGGAGGTCGAAAAACTGTTTTTT
clone size: few; J gene: TRBJ1-1; D gene: NA; V gene: TRBV6-1; CDR3 protein: CASRTANTEAFF; CDR3 DNA: TGTGCCAGCCGGACAGCGAACACTGAAGCTTTCTTT
clone size: NA; J gene: TRBJ2-7; D gene: NA; V gene: TRBV11-1; CDR3 protein: CASSIGSPYEQYF; CDR3 DNA: TGTGCCAGCAGCATAGGTAGTCCCTACGAGCAGTACTTC
clone size: many; J gene: TRBJ2-7; D gene: NA; V gene: TRBV29-1; CDR3 protein: CSAILRDSYEQYF; CDR3 DNA: TGCAGCGCAATACTCCGGGATTCCTACGAGCAGTACTTC
clone size: NA; J gene: TRBJ2-1; D gene: NA; V gene: TRBV6-5; CDR3 protein: CASNTALGYNEQFF; CDR3 DNA: TGTGCCAGCAATACTGCGCTAGGGTACAATGAGCAGTTCTTC
clone size: few; J gene: TRBJ1-3; D gene: NA; V gene: TRBV7-2; CDR3 protein: CASSPSDVGHTIYF; CDR3 DNA: TGTGCCAGCAGCCCTAGCGATGTAGGGCACACCATATATTTT
clone size: few; J gene: TRBJ1-2; D gene: TRBD1; V gene: TRBV18; CDR3 protein: CASSPTGDNYGYTF; CDR3 DNA: TGTGCCAGCTCACCAACAGGGGACAACTATGGCTACACCTTC
clone size: few; J gene: TRBJ1-2; D gene: NA; V gene: TRBV7-3; CDR3 protein: CASSLSREPLYGYTF; CDR3 DNA: TGTGCCAGCAGCTTATCCCGTGAACCCCTATATGGCTACACCTTC
clone size: NA; J gene: TRBJ2-5; D gene: NA; V gene: TRBV9; CDR3 protein: CASSVDFQETQYF; CDR3 DNA: TGTGCCAGCAGCGTCGACTTTCAAGAAACCCAGTACTTC
clone size: NA; J gene: TRBJ2-7; D gene: TRBD1; V gene: TRBV5-1; CDR3 protein: CASSLNSAGGTYEQYF; CDR3 DNA: TGCGCCAGCAGCTTAAACTCGGCAGGGGGAACCTACGAGCAGTACTTC
clone size: NA; J gene: TRBJ2-2; D gene: NA; V gene: TRBV2; CDR3 protein: CASSESAGAYTGELFF; CDR3 DNA: TGTGCCAGCAGTGAATCGGCAGGGGCGTACACCGGGGAGCTGTTTTTT
clone size: once; J gene: TRBJ2-3; D gene: NA; V gene: TRBV14; CDR3 protein: CASSQLTGSDTQYF; CDR3 DNA: TGTGCCAGCAGCCAATTGACAGGTTCGGATACGCAGTATTTT
clone size: few; J gene: TRBJ2-2; D gene: NA; V gene: TRBV20-1; CDR3 protein: CSATGLHTGELFF; CDR3 DNA: TGCAGTGCTACGGGACTCCACACCGGGGAGCTGTTTTTT
clone size: NA; J gene: TRBJ2-7; D gene: NA; V gene: TRBV20-1; CDR3 protein: CSVTDSYEQYF; CDR3 DNA: TGCAGTGTAACAGACAGCTACGAGCAGTACTTC
clone size: NA; J gene: TRBJ1-1; D gene: NA; V gene: TRBV6-5; CDR3 protein: CASQSVRGWTEAFF; CDR3 DNA: TGTGCCAGCCAGAGTGTCAGGGGTTGGACTGAAGCTTTCTTT
clone size: NA; J gene: TRBJ2-7; D gene: NA; V gene: TRBV3-1; CDR3 protein: CASSQDRGRSYEQYF; CDR3 DNA: TGTGCCAGCAGCCAAGATCGGGGCCGGTCCTACGAGCAGTACTTC
clone size: few; J gene: TRBJ1-1; D gene: NA; V gene: TRBV11-2; CDR3 protein: CASSHIGQYTEAFF; CDR3 DNA: TGTGCCAGCAGCCACATAGGACAGTACACTGAAGCTTTCTTT
clone size: many; J gene: TRBJ1-2; D gene: TRBD1; V gene: TRBV2; CDR3 protein: CATNRGDGYGYTF; CDR3 DNA: TGTGCCACCAACAGGGGAGACGGGTATGGCTACACCTTC
clone size: medium-sized; J gene: TRBJ2-1; D gene: NA; V gene: TRBV3-1; CDR3 protein: CASSQVLERAYGEQFF; CDR3 DNA: TGTGCCAGCAGCCAAGTTTTAGAGCGCGCCTACGGGGAGCAGTTCTTC
clone size: few; J gene: TRBJ1-2; D gene: TRBD1; V gene: TRBV27; CDR3 protein: CASTPLPPGTAYGYTF; CDR3 DNA: TGTGCCAGCACTCCTCTCCCTCCCGGGACAGCTTATGGCTACACCTTC
clone size: NA; J gene: TRBJ1-4; D gene: NA; V gene: TRBV28; CDR3 protein: CASEEVGEKLFF; CDR3 DNA: TGTGCCAGCGAAGAGGTTGGTGAAAAACTGTTTTTT
clone size: few; J gene: TRBJ1-1; D gene: TRBD1; V gene: TRBV5-5; CDR3 protein: CASSTRTGFVLGTEAFF; CDR3 DNA: TGTGCCAGCAGCACGAGGACAGGGTTCGTGTTAGGCACTGAAGCTTTCTTT
clone size: NA; J gene: TRBJ2-1; D gene: NA; V gene: TRBV28; CDR3 protein: CASSPPRHLRFF; CDR3 DNA: TGTGCCAGCAGCCCCCCCCGGCACCTGAGGTTCTTC
clone size: few; J gene: TRBJ2-1; D gene: NA; V gene: TRBV9; CDR3 protein: CASSVVGSSYNEQFF; CDR3 DNA: TGTGCCAGCAGCGTAGTGGGTAGCTCCTACAATGAGCAGTTCTTC
clone size: many; J gene: TRBJ1-2; D gene: NA; V gene: TRBV2; CDR3 protein: CASNEGRDYGYTF; CDR3 DNA: TGTGCCAGCAACGAGGGTCGGGACTATGGCTACACCTTC
clone size: many; J gene: TRBJ1-1; D gene: TRBD1; V gene: TRBV28; CDR3 protein: CASKGQGGEAFF; CDR3 DNA: TGTGCCAGCAAGGGACAGGGAGGTGAAGCTTTCTTT
clone size: few; J gene: TRBJ2-7; D gene: NA; V gene: TRBV7-6; CDR3 protein: CASSSGGLATTYEQYF; CDR3 DNA: TGTGCCAGCAGCTCAGGAGGGCTAGCTACTACCTACGAGCAGTACTTC
clone size: NA; J gene: TRBJ1-1; D gene: NA; V gene: TRBV4-1; CDR3 protein: CASSQVSGMNTEAFF; CDR3 DNA: TGCGCCAGCAGCCAAGTCTCAGGGATGAACACTGAAGCTTTCTTT
clone size: many; J gene: TRBJ2-1; D gene: NA; V gene: TRBV25-1; CDR3 protein: CASKQGSYWNEQFF; CDR3 DNA: TGTGCCAGCAAACAGGGTTCCTACTGGAATGAGCAGTTCTTC
clone size: once; J gene: TRBJ2-1; D gene: TRBD1; V gene: TRBV18; CDR3 protein: CASSPGTGYDEQFF; CDR3 DNA: TGTGCCAGCTCACCCGGGACAGGGTATGATGAGCAGTTCTTC
clone size: NA; J gene: TRBJ2-7; D gene: NA; V gene: TRBV7-2; CDR3 protein: CASSRSRTYEQYF; CDR3 DNA: TGTGCCAGCAGCCGATCAAGGACTTACGAGCAGTACTTC
clone size: many; J gene: TRBJ1-6; D gene: TRBD1; V gene: TRBV15; CDR3 protein: CATSRVQGNSPLHF; CDR3 DNA: TGTGCCACCAGCAGAGTACAGGGGAATTCACCCCTCCACTTT
clone size: few; J gene: TRBJ1-2; D gene: NA; V gene: TRBV12-5; CDR3 protein: CASGLLPGSTDGYTF; CDR3 DNA: TGTGCTAGTGGTTTGTTGCCGGGGAGTACAGATGGCTACACCTTC
clone size: few; J gene: TRBJ1-1; D gene: NA; V gene: TRBV6-1; CDR3 protein: CASSDVVNTEAFF; CDR3 DNA: TGTGCCAGCAGTGATGTCGTTAACACTGAAGCTTTCTTT
clone size: NA; J gene: TRBJ1-6; D gene: NA; V gene: TRBV3-1; CDR3 protein: CASSQSGNSPLHF; CDR3 DNA: TGTGCCAGCAGCCAAAGTGGAAATTCACCCCTCCACTTT
clone size: NA; J gene: TRBJ2-7; D gene: TRBD2; V gene: TRBV7-2; CDR3 protein: CASSLEAGGPYEQYF; CDR3 DNA: TGTGCCAGCAGCTTGGAAGCGGGGGGCCCCTACGAGCAGTACTTC